This record looks at one T cell receptor beta chain sequence and its context. Under the authors' procedure: Amplification from reference gene primers served as the basis for estimated nucleated cell counts. The assay was immunoSEQ multiplex PCR, and TCRdb's table has in-frame clones only and misses some. V, J and clone size reflect that table, while D and trimming were determined from the DNA. In the table there are 250,000 to 300,000 clones, roughly 89% of which are singletons. The data are from a study of blood T cell repertoires in COVID-19. Study overall: Sites across the United States, Italy and Spain contributed samples from acute and convalescent COVID-19. PBMCs, B-cell-depleted T cells, or T cells provided the cDNA or gDNA that made up the material.

This CDR3 has 14 amino acids. The ends lost 11 bases at V and 1 base at J; junction bases unmatched: 9. The V gene's germline CDR1 is ENHRY and CDR2 SYGVKD. This TCR derives from a woman aged 25 to 45 with active or convalescent COVID-19. The chain carries TRBV10-3 and TRBJ2-7, with 9 bases matching TRBD1. The sample consisted of peripheral blood. The CDR3 bases are TGTGCCGCAAGGACAGGGGAACTGTCCTACGAGCAGTACTTC. Translating gives CAARTGELSYEQYF.